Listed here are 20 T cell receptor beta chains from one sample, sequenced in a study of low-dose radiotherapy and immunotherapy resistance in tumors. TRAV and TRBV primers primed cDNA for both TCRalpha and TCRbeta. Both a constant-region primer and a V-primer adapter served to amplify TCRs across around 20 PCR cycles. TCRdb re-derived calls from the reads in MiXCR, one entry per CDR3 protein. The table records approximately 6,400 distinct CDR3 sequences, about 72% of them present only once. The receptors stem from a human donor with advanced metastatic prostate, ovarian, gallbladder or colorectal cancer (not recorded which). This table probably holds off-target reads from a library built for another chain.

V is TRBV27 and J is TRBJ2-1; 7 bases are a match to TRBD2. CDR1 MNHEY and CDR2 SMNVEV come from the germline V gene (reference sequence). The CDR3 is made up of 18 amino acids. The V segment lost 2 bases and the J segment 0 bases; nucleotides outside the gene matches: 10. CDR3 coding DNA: TGTGCCAGCAGTTTAACTAGCGCCTTATCGAGCTCCTACAATGAGCAGTTCTTC. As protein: CASSLTSALSSSYNEQFF.

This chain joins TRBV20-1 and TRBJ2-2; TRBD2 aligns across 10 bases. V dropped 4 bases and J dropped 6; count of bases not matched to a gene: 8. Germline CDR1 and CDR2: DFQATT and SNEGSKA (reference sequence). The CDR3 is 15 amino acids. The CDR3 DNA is TGCAGTGCTACACGGGGTAGCGGGAGGCCCGGGGAGCTGTTTTTT. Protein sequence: CSATRGSGRPGELFF.

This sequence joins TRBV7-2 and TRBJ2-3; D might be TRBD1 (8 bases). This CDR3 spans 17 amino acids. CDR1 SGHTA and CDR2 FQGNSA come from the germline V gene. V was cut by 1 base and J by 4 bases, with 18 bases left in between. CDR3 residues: CASSLGLRGTGADTQYF. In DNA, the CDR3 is TGTGCCAGCAGCTTAGGGTTGCGGGGGACAGGCGCAGATACGCAGTATTTT.

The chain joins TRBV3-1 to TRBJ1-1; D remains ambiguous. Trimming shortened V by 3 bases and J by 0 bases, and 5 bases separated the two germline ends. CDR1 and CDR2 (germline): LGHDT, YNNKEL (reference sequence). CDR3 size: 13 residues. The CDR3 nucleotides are TGTGCCAGCAGCCAGAATGTGAACACTGAAGCTTTCTTT. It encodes CASSQNVNTEAFF.

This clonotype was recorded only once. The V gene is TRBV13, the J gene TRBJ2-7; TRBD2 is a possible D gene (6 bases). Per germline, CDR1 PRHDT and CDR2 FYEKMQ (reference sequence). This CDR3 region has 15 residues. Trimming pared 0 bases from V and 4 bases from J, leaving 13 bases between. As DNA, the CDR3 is TGTGCCAGCAGCTTAGGGCCGGGGAGCGGGTACGAGCAGTACTTC. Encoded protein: CASSLGPGSGYEQYF. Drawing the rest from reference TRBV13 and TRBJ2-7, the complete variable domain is AAGVIQSPRHLIKEKRETATLKCYPIPRHDTVYWYQQGPGQDPQFLISFYEKMQSDKGSIPDRFSAQQFSDYHSELNMSSLELGDSALYFCASSLGPGSGYEQYFGPGTRLTVT.

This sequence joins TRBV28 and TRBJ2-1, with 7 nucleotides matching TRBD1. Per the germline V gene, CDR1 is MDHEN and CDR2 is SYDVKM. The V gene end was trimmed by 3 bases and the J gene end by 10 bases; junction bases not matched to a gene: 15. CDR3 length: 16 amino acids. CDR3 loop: CASSFTPGQARREQFF. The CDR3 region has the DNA TGTGCCAGCAGTTTCACTCCCGGACAGGCCCGACGGGAGCAGTTCTTC.

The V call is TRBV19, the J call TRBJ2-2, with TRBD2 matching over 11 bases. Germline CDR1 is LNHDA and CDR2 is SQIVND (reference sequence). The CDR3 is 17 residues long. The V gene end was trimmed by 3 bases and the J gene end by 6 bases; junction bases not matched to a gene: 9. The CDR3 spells CASSMAGLAEKAGELFF. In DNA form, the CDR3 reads TGTGCCAGTAGTATGGCGGGACTAGCGGAGAAGGCCGGGGAGCTGTTTTTT.

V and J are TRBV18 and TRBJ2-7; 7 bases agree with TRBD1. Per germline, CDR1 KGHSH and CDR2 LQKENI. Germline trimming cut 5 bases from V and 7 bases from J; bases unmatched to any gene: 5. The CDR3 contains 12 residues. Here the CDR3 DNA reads TGTGCCAGCTCAGCGGACAGGAATGAGCAGTACTTC. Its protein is CASSADRNEQYF.

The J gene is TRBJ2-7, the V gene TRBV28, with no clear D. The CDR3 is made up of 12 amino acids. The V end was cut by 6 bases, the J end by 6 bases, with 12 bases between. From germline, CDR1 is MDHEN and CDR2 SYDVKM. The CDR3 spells CASSPKTFEQYF. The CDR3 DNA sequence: TGTGCCAGCAGCCCCAAGACATTCGAGCAGTACTTC.

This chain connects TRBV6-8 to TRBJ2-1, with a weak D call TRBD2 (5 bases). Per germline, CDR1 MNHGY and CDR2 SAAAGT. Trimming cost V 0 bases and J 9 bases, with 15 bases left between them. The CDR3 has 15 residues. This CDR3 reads CASSYSIRETGEQFF. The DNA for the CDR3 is TGTGCCAGCAGTTACTCGATCCGGGAAACGGGTGAGCAGTTCTTC.

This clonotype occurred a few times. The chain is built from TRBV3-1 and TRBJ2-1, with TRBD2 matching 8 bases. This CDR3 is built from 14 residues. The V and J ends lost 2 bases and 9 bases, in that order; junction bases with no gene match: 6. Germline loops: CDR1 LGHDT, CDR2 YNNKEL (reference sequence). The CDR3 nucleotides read TGTGCCAGCAGCCAACCCCTCGGGAGGGGTGAGCAGTTCTTC. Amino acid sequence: CASSQPLGRGEQFF.

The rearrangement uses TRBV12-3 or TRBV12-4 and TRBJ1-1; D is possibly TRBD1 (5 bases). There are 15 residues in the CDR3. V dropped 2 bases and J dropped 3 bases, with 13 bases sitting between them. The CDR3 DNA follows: TGTGCCAGCAGTTTAACCGGGGACGGTTACACTGAAGCTTTCTTT. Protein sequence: CASSLTGDGYTEAFF.

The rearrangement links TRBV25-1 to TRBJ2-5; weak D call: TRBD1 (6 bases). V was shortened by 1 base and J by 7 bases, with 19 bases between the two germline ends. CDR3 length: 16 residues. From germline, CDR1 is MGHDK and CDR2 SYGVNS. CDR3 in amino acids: CASSESGPGVGGTQYF. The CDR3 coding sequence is TGTGCCAGCAGTGAATCCGGTCCAGGGGTTGGGGGGACCCAGTACTTC.

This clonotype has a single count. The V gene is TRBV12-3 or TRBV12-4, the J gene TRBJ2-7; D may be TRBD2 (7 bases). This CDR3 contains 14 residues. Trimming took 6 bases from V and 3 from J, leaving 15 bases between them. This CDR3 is CASSPGAGDYEQYF. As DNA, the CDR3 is TGTGCCAGCAGCCCAGGGGCGGGAGACTACGAGCAGTACTTC.

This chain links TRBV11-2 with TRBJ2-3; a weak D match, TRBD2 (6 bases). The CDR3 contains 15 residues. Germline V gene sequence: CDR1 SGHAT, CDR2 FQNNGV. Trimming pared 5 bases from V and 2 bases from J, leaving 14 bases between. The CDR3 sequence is CASSPAGGSTDTQYF. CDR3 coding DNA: TGTGCCAGCAGCCCCGCTGGGGGGTCCACAGATACGCAGTATTTT.

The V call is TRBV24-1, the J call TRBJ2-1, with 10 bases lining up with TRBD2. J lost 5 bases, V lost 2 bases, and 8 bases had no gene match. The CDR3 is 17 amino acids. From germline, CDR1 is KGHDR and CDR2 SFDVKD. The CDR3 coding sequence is TGTGCCACCAGTGATTCCGCTAGCGGGGGACCAAACAATGAGCAGTTCTTC. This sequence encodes CATSDSASGGPNNEQFF.

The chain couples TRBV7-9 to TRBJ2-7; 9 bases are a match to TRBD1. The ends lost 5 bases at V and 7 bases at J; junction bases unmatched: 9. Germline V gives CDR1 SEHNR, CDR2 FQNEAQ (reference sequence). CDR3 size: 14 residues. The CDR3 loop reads CASSPRTGVWEQYF. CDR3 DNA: TGTGCCAGCAGCCCTCGGACAGGGGTATGGGAGCAGTACTTC. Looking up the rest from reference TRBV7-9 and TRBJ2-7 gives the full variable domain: DTGVSQNPRHKITKRGQNVTFRCDPISEHNRLYWYRQTLGQGPEFLTYFQNEAQLEKSRLLSDRFSAERPKGSFSTLEIQRTEQGDSAMYLCASSPRTGVWEQYFGPGTRLTVT.

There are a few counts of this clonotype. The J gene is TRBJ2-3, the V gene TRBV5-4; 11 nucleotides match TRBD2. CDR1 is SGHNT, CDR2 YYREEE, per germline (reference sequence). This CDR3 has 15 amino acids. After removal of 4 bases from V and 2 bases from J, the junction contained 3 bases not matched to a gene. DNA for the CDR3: TGTGCCAGCAGCCTGACTAGCGGGATCACAGATACGCAGTATTTT. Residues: CASSLTSGITDTQYF.

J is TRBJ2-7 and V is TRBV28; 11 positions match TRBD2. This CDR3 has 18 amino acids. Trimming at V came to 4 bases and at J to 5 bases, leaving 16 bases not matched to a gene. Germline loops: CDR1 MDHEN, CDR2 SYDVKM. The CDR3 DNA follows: TGTGCCAGCAGTTGGACCACCCTTAGCGGGAGGGCAGGAAACGAGCAGTACTTC. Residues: CASSWTTLSGRAGNEQYF.

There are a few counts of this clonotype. CDR3 DNA: TGTTTCGTGACTAGCGTTAAAGGAGATACGCAGTATTTT. Protein sequence: CFVTSVKGDTQYF. V is TRBV28 and J is TRBJ2-3; 8 nucleotides match TRBD2. CDR1 is MDHEN and CDR2 is SYDVKM in the germline V gene. The CDR3 covers 13 residues.